This T cell receptor beta chain was observed in a study of cytomegalovirus exposure and HLA in healthy donors. In regard to this clone: The antigen remains unidentified.

Germline trimming cut 5 bases from V and 6 bases from J; bases unmatched to any gene: 14. Germline-derived CDR1 and CDR2 are MDHEN and SYDVKM. The CDR3 covers 16 residues. Both 60 Vbeta primers and 13 Jbeta primers went into the PCR. Assay used: immunoSEQ multiplex PCR; TCRdb lists only in-frame clones, some missing. In the table there are 150,000 to 200,000 clones, nearly 80% of which are singletons. Each of the donors was a healthy bone marrow donor. Broader study findings: Most likely, a cluster of highly shared sequence variants arose as a sequencing artifact. Being productive about 87% or about 30% of the time was typical of most TCR beta V segments in an earlier analysis.

Source material: PBMCs. This receptor was obtained from a woman between 40 and 55 years old in good health and CMV-seronegative. V usage is TRBV28 and J usage is TRBJ2-7; TRBD1 matches 9 bases. For the CDR3, the DNA is TGTGCCAGCAGTCATCGGCGGGGGACAGGGAAGTCCGAGCAGTACTTC. Translated: CASSHRRGTGKSEQYF.